The next 26 T cell receptor beta chains were all read from a single sample in a study of low-dose radiotherapy and immunotherapy resistance in tumors. Gene-specific TRAV and TRBV primers were used for first-strand cDNA, covering alpha and beta chains. The authors amplified TCRs for 20 to 25 PCR cycles with a constant-region primer and a V-primer adapter. TCRdb independently ran MiXCR on the reads; one entry per CDR3 protein. This table has about 9,800 distinct CDR3 sequences, 35% to 50% appearing once. All receptors come from a human donor with advanced metastatic prostate, ovarian, gallbladder or colorectal cancer (not recorded which). This table probably holds off-target reads from a library built for another chain.

This clonotype was detected once. The chain links TRBV6-2 or TRBV6-3 to TRBJ1-1; D uncertain. CDR1 and CDR2 from the germline V gene are MNHEY and SVGEGT. Trimming shortened V by 7 bases and J by 4 bases, and 7 bases separated the two germline ends. CDR3 length: 11 amino acids. For the CDR3, the DNA is TGTGCCAGCAATATGGGCACTGAAGCTTTCTTT. Protein sequence: CASNMGTEAFF.

CDR3: CASRRTGSNTGELFF. The CDR3 region has the DNA TGTGCCAGCAGAAGGACAGGGTCGAACACCGGGGAGCTGTTTTTT. V gene TRBV21-1 combines with J gene TRBJ2-2; TRBD1, the table's D call, was not compared with the DNA. TRBV21-1 is an annotated pseudogene. The CDR3 sequence is 15 residues long.

Within the sample, this clonotype is medium-sized. The chain is built from TRBV2 and TRBJ2-3, with 8 bases aligning to TRBD2. V trimming: 5 bases; J trimming: 0 bases; junction bases outside the gene matches: 7. There are 16 residues in the CDR3. Germline-derived CDR1 and CDR2 are SNHLY and FYNNEI. Written as DNA, the CDR3 is TGTGCCAGCAGTAACTTACTAGCGGCTAGCACAGATACGCAGTATTTT. Translating gives CASSNLLAASTDTQYF.

This rearrangement joins TRBV7-2 to TRBJ1-5, with D unresolved. There are 14 residues in the CDR3. Trimming removed 5 bases at V and 2 bases at J, with 10 bases between. Germline CDR1 and CDR2: SGHTA and FQGNSA. DNA of the CDR3: TGTGCCAGCAGCCCGAATCTGGGCAATCAGCCCCAGCATTTT. Protein product: CASSPNLGNQPQHF. Full variable domain (remainder filled in from reference TRBV7-2 and TRBJ1-5): GAGVSQSPSNKVTEKGKDVELRCDPISGHTALYWYRQSLGQGLEFLIYFQGNSAPDKSGLPSDRFSAERTGGSVSTLTIQRTQQEDSAVYLCASSPNLGNQPQHFGDGTRLSIL.

The V gene is TRBV20-1, the J gene TRBJ2-3; no firm D call. Germline V gives CDR1 DFQATT, CDR2 SNEGSKA (reference sequence). V was cut by 2 bases and J by 4 bases, with 13 bases left in between. There are 14 residues in the CDR3. CDR3 coding DNA: TGCAGTGCTAGACTTCTGGGTAGCCCAGATACGCAGTATTTT. Translation: CSARLLGSPDTQYF.

The sample holds one count of this clonotype. This chain uses TRBV14 with TRBJ2-3; D is perhaps TRBD2 (6 bases). Germline V gene sequence: CDR1 SGHDN, CDR2 FVKESK. The CDR3 consists of 15 residues. V was shortened by 1 base and J by 6 bases, with 14 bases between the two germline ends. CDR3 in DNA: TGTGCCAGCAGCCAAGGCTTACTAGCCCTCGATACGCAGTATTTT. Amino acid sequence: CASSQGLLALDTQYF.

The gene calls are TRBV28 and TRBJ2-1, with 9 bases matching TRBD2. V gave up 6 bases and J gave up 6 bases; unmatched junction bases: 12. Germline values: CDR1 MDHEN, CDR2 SYDVKM. The CDR3 is made up of 16 amino acids. The CDR3 loop reads CASSPLVSGSFNEQFF. Here the CDR3 DNA reads TGTGCCAGCAGCCCCCTCGTTAGCGGGAGTTTCAATGAGCAGTTCTTC.

The chain combines TRBV24-1 with TRBJ2-1, with 8 nucleotides matching TRBD1. CDR1 is KGHDR, CDR2 SFDVKD, per germline. V was pared by 6 bases and J by 13 bases, with 4 bases of the junction left unmatched. The CDR3 contains 11 residues. CDR3: CATSQGAQQFF. CDR3 in DNA: TGTGCCACCAGTCAGGGGGCCCAACAGTTCTTC.

This clonotype was detected a few times. The J gene is TRBJ2-1, the V gene TRBV20-1; TRBD2 agrees at 11 bases. V gave up 3 bases and J gave up 4 bases; unmatched junction bases: 5. This CDR3 is built from 15 residues. Germline V gene data show CDR1 as DFQATT and CDR2 as SNEGSKA (reference sequence). The CDR3 coding sequence is TGCAGTGCTAGTCCTAGCGGGAGGCGTTACAATGAGCAGTTCTTC. The encoded protein is CSASPSGRRYNEQFF.

This CDR3 is CASRTPGSYEQYF. The DNA for the CDR3 is TGTGCCAGCAGAACCCCGGGATCTTACGAGCAGTACTTC. The rearrangement links TRBV28 to TRBJ2-7; tentatively, D is TRBD2 (5 bases). The CDR3 spans 13 residues. CDR1 and CDR2 (germline): MDHEN, SYDVKM. Trimming cost V 6 bases and J 4 bases, with 13 bases left between them.

This clonotype counts as medium-sized. The V gene is TRBV18, the J gene TRBJ2-3; no clear D gene. The germline V and J ends were trimmed by 0 bases and 4 bases, with 8 bases remaining between them. Germline CDR1 and CDR2: KGHSH and LQKENI. This CDR3 has 14 amino acids. The DNA for the CDR3 is TGTGCCAGCTCACCACCGAGCCAGGCAGATACGCAGTATTTT. Amino acids: CASSPPSQADTQYF.

This rearrangement joins TRBV3-1 to TRBJ1-2; D may be TRBD1 (6 bases). V was trimmed by 0 bases and J by 8 bases, leaving 16 bases between them. There are 15 residues in the CDR3. Germline CDR1 reads LGHDT; CDR2 reads YNNKEL (reference sequence). Written as DNA, the CDR3 is TGTGCCAGCAGCCAAGAGGGGGCAGTCTCCTACGGCTACACCTTC. Protein: CASSQEGAVSYGYTF.

This clonotype is labeled medium-sized (0.01 to 0.1%). The chain combines TRBV5-1 with TRBJ2-1; D might be TRBD1 (6 bases). Germline CDR1 SGHRS, CDR2 YFSETQ. The CDR3 loop spans 14 amino acids. V lost 4 bases to trimming and J lost 4 bases, with 12 bases between them. The chain's CDR3 is CASSPNGQYNEQFF. CDR3 in DNA: TGCGCCAGCAGCCCGAACGGACAGTACAATGAGCAGTTCTTC.

Only a few counts were recorded for this clonotype. The rearrangement joins TRBV5-1 to TRBJ2-7; D may match TRBD1 or TRBD2 (5 bases each). Trimming took off 5 bases at V and 3 bases at J, with 12 bases between the two ends. This CDR3 contains 13 residues. Germline CDR1 reads SGHRS; CDR2 reads YFSETQ. CDR3 region: CASSQGPGYEQYF. CDR3 sequence (DNA): TGCGCCAGCAGTCAGGGACCGGGCTACGAGCAGTACTTC.

J is TRBJ2-7 and V is TRBV30; TRBD2 agrees at 10 bases. The V gene end was trimmed by 3 bases and the J gene end by 4 bases; junction bases not matched to a gene: 9. This CDR3 contains 15 residues. CDR1 and CDR2 (germline): GTSNPN, SVGIG (reference sequence). The CDR3 DNA sequence: TGTGCCTGGAGCCGCAGCGGGAGGGCCATATACGAGCAGTACTTC. Its protein product is CAWSRSGRAIYEQYF.

About this clonotype itself: The conserved final phenylalanine or tryptophan is absent from the CDR3, which likely points to a read error. The V gene is TRBV28, the J gene TRBJ2-7; D uncertain. Germline lookup yields CDR1 MDHEN and CDR2 SYDVKM. The CDR3 totals 14 residues. The V end was cut by 6 bases, the J end by 0 bases, with 12 bases between. This CDR3 reads CASSPVTTSYEQYL. The CDR3 region has the DNA TGTGCCAGCAGCCCGGTCACGACCTCCTACGAGCAGTACTTG.

The chain uses TRBV6-5 and TRBJ2-5; 10 bases are shared with TRBD1. After removal of 4 bases from V and 2 bases from J, the junction contained 4 bases not matched to a gene. Germline V gene data show CDR1 as MNHEY and CDR2 as SVGAGI. This CDR3 is built from 15 residues. CDR3 DNA: TGTGCCAGCAGTTCCCCGGGACAGGGGCAAGAGACCCAGTACTTC. It translates to CASSSPGQGQETQYF.

V and J are TRBV28 and TRBJ2-5; no definite D call. V was shortened by 2 bases and J by 0 bases, with 4 bases between the two germline ends. CDR3 length equals 13 residues. Looked up from germline, CDR1 is MDHEN and CDR2 is SYDVKM. The CDR3 is CASSLANQETQYF. The CDR3 nucleotides read TGTGCCAGCAGTTTAGCCAACCAAGAGACCCAGTACTTC.

In this sample, this clonotype is medium-sized (0.01 to 0.1%). Here the CDR3 DNA reads TGTGCCAGCGACACAGGGGGCGCTTATGAAAAACTGTTTTTT. It encodes CASDTGGAYEKLFF. V gene TRBV6-1 combines with J gene TRBJ1-4; 9 bases fit TRBD1. This CDR3 has 14 amino acids. The V gene's germline CDR1 is MNHNS and CDR2 SASEGT. V gave up 8 bases and J gave up 6 bases; unmatched junction bases: 7.

This clonotype qualifies as medium-sized (0.01 to 0.1%). DNA of the CDR3: TGCGCCAGCAGCTTGTACAGCGCCGGGGAGCTGTTTTTT. This encodes CASSLYSAGELFF. The chain is built from TRBV5-1 and TRBJ2-2; D is unresolved. The V gene's germline CDR1 is SGHRS and CDR2 YFSETQ. The CDR3 is 13 residues long. Trimming stripped 1 base from V and 6 bases from J, with 7 bases between.

This clonotype was counted a few times. The rearrangement links TRBV27 to TRBJ1-5, with D possibly being TRBD1 (5 bases). Trimming cost V 2 bases and J 1 base, with 6 bases left between them. Germline V CDR1 and CDR2: MNHEY, SMNVEV (reference sequence). The CDR3 contains 14 residues. As DNA, the CDR3 is TGTGCCAGCAGTTTAGGGGGAAGCAATCAGCCCCAGCATTTT. It specifies CASSLGGSNQPQHF.

The chain couples TRBV18 to TRBJ2-7, with 8 bases matching TRBD2. The V gene end was trimmed by 3 bases and the J gene end by 5 bases; junction bases not matched to a gene: 6. The CDR3 length is 14 residues. Germline V gene sequence: CDR1 KGHSH, CDR2 LQKENI. The CDR3, as DNA: TGTGCCAGCTCACCCTGGACTAGCATTCACGAGCAGTACTTC. It translates to CASSPWTSIHEQYF.

The V gene is TRBV5-1, the J gene TRBJ1-1; possible D gene TRBD1, 5 bases. The CDR3 is 13 amino acids. The V end lost 3 bases, the J end lost 6 bases, and 12 bases lay between the germline ends. In germline, CDR1 is SGHRS, CDR2 YFSETQ. CDR3 in DNA: TGCGCCAGCAGCTGGGGGACGGAGGCTGAAGCTTTCTTT. Amino acids: CASSWGTEAEAFF.

This clonotype was recorded a few times. The rearrangement joins TRBV29-1 to TRBJ1-4; D gene ambiguous. The CDR3 sequence is 12 residues long. Deletions cut 6 bases from V and 5 bases from J, with 10 bases between. Germline V gives CDR1 SQVTM, CDR2 ANQGSEA. The CDR3 region is CSVGWENEKLFF. CDR3 coding DNA: TGCAGCGTGGGATGGGAGAATGAAAAACTGTTTTTT.

The chain carries TRBV28 and TRBJ1-4, with D possibly being TRBD1 (5 bases). V was clipped by 6 bases and J by 13 bases, with 21 bases between them. The CDR3 runs to 14 residues. In germline, CDR1 is MDHEN, CDR2 SYDVKM. Here the CDR3 DNA reads TGTGCCAGCAGCCCGAATGTAGGACACCCGCCACTGTTTTTT. Protein product: CASSPNVGHPPLFF.

By proportion, this clonotype is medium-sized (0.01 to 0.1%). The chain combines TRBV29-1 with TRBJ1-5, with unresolved D. CDR3 length: 13 residues. Germline V CDR1 and CDR2: SQVTM, ANQGSEA. V was trimmed by 6 bases and J by 3 bases, leaving 12 bases between them. The CDR3, as DNA: TGCAGCGTCGAGCTGCAGGACAATCAGCCCCAGCATTTT. It specifies CSVELQDNQPQHF.